The present T cell receptor (beta chain) was sequenced within a study of identical twins. General study points: Where beta out-of-frame sequences were concerned, excess twin sharing was weaker.

The germline CDR1 and CDR2 sequences are DFQATT and SNEGSKA (reference sequence). There are 16 residues in the CDR3. V lost 2 bases and J 0 bases, leaving 16 bases between the germline ends. From the 5' RACE reads, TCRdb called clonotypes with MiXCR, one entry per CDR3 protein. The table lists about 160,000 distinct CDR3 sequences, 3.5% of them singletons, with more than 7% in the top ten. This clonotype was counted many times. Its target is not known. The source material was memory T cells sorted from blood. This chain links TRBV20-1 with TRBJ1-1; unclear D gene. This sequence was found in a man younger than 35 in good health. The CDR3 DNA is TGCAGTGCTAGAACACGGGTCGGCAGCCTGAACACTGAAGCTTTCTTT. It yields the protein CSARTRVGSLNTEAFF.